This T cell receptor (beta chain) appears in the sequencing data of a study of blood T cells in healthy people across ages. CDR1 and CDR2 from the germline V gene are SGDLS and YYNGEE. Deletions cut 0 bases from V and 5 bases from J, with 10 bases between. The CDR3 is 14 residues long. Primed by a sample-barcoded 5' primer and a J-beta primer mix, a second PCR proceeded for about 7 to 12 cycles. A 12-random-nucleotide template-switch adaptor tagged each cDNA molecule. TCRdb reanalysed the 5' RACE reads using MiXCR and keeps one entry per CDR3 protein. The table has about 800,000 distinct CDR3 sequences, over 45% seen once. The individuals who served as donors were healthy Caucasians living in Russia, aged roughly 6 to 100.

V usage is TRBV9 and J usage is TRBJ2-3; weak D call: TRBD2 (5 bases). The source is a man aged 25 to 45 in good health. The sample taken for sequencing was blood. CDR3 protein: CASSVAGSIDTQYF. CDR3 nucleotide sequence: TGTGCCAGCAGCGTAGCGGGATCAATAGATACGCAGTATTTT. The variable domain in full, with the rest retrieved from reference TRBV9 and TRBJ2-3, is DSGVTQTPKHLITATGQRVTLRCSPRSGDLSVYWYQQSLDQGLQFLIQYYNGEERAKGNILERFSAQQFPDLHSELNLSSLELGDSALYFCASSVAGSIDTQYFGPGTRLTVL.